The source of this TCR beta chain is a study of blood T cell repertoires in COVID-19. Measured with immunoSEQ multiplex PCR; TCRdb has only the in-frame clones, and not every one. This table holds about 500,000 clones, 85% to 90% found once. Germline values: CDR1 MNHEY, CDR2 SVGAGI. The ends lost 4 bases at V and 7 bases at J; junction bases unmatched: 1. The CDR3 consists of 14 residues. Sample: peripheral blood. The chain recombines TRBV6-5 with TRBJ2-1; the match to TRBD2 covers 13 bases. The sequence came from a woman between 45 and 60 years old with COVID-19, enrolled during active disease. The CDR3 DNA sequence: TGTGCCAGCAGTTCGGGACTAGCGGGGAATGAGCAGTTCTTC. This gives the protein CASSSGLAGNEQFF.